This T cell receptor (beta chain) originates from a study of identical twins. The germline gives CDR1 ENHRY, CDR2 SYGVKD. The CDR3 runs 13 residues. The V gene lost 4 bases and the J gene lost 7 bases, with 10 bases spanning the gap. A universal primer site arose from template switching, and cDNA bore unique molecular identifiers. TCRdb independently ran MiXCR on the 5' RACE reads; one entry per CDR3 protein. The sample shows approximately 690,000 distinct CDR3 sequences, around 5.7% of them seen only once. This clonotype was detected many times. This rearrangement joins TRBV10-3 to TRBJ2-2; no firm D call. The receptor's source is a man between 18 and 29 years old in good health. Sequenced sample: naive T cells sorted from blood. The CDR3 coding sequence is TGTGCCATCAGTGGAAGCATCGGCGGGGAGCTGTTTTTT. Translation: CAISGSIGGELFF.